One and the same sample provided the 27 T cell receptor beta chains below, sequenced in a study of blood T cell repertoires in COVID-19. Data came from immunoSEQ multiplex PCR; TCRdb stores just in-frame clones and leaves some out. Among tens of thousands of clones listed, 84% were seen once. Sequencing was done on a sample of peripheral blood. The origin of the receptors is a human donor in a cohort sampled during active COVID-19.

The chain couples TRBV5-6 to TRBJ2-7, with TRBD1 matching over 9 bases. V gave up 3 bases and J gave up 3 bases; unmatched junction bases: 4. The CDR3 runs 14 residues. Germline V gene lookup returns CDR1 SGHDT and CDR2 YYEEEE. The CDR3: CASSWTGEYYEQYF. The DNA for the CDR3 is TGTGCCAGCAGCTGGACAGGGGAATACTACGAGCAGTACTTC.

The rearrangement uses TRBV10-3 and TRBJ1-6, with D perhaps TRBD1 (5 bases). V was clipped by 4 bases and J by 8 bases, with 12 bases between them. This CDR3 region has 14 residues. CDR1 and CDR2 (germline): ENHRY, SYGVKD. This CDR3 is CAISGRGRDSPLHF. CDR3 coding DNA: TGTGCCATCAGTGGGAGGGGCCGGGATTCACCCCTCCACTTT.

The V and J genes are TRBV2 and TRBJ1-2, with 10 bases that match TRBD1. The CDR3 is made up of 11 amino acids. Germline assignment: CDR1 SNHLY and CDR2 FYNNEI. With V trimmed by 11 bases and J by 10 bases, 7 bases remained unmatched. DNA for the CDR3: TGTGCCGGGGGACAGGGGACATACTACACCTTC. Translation: CAGGQGTYYTF.

The chain employs TRBV11-2 and TRBJ2-7, with TRBD2 matching 7 bases. The germline V gene has CDR1 SGHAT and CDR2 FQNNGV. V dropped 1 base and J dropped 9; count of bases not matched to a gene: 12. The CDR3 length is 15 residues. CDR3 DNA: TGTGCCAGCAGCTTAGTCGGGCGGGGGATACGTGTGCAGTACTTC. Translation gives CASSLVGRGIRVQYF. Filled out from reference TRBV11-2 and TRBJ2-7, the complete variable domain reads EAGVAQSPRYKIIEKRQSVAFWCNPISGHATLYWYQQILGQGPKLLIQFQNNGVVDDSQLPKDRFSAERLKGVDSTLKIQPAKLEDSAVYLCASSLVGRGIRVQYFGPGTRLTVT.

The V gene is TRBV6-5, the J gene TRBJ2-1; possible D gene TRBD2, 5 bases. The CDR3 has 13 amino acids. The germline V gene encodes CDR1 MNHEY and CDR2 SVGAGI. The V end lost 0 bases, the J end lost 5 bases, and 5 bases lay between the germline ends. This CDR3 is CASSYSGDNEQFF. In nucleotides, the CDR3 is TGTGCCAGCAGTTACTCCGGGGACAATGAGCAGTTCTTC.

This chain joins TRBV2 and TRBJ2-3; 8 positions agree with TRBD1. The V gene end was trimmed by 3 bases and the J gene end by 5 bases; junction bases not matched to a gene: 4. The length of the CDR3 is 14 residues. Germline CDR1 and CDR2: SNHLY and FYNNEI. CDR3 DNA: TGTGCCAGCAGTGACAGGGGGCGCGGAGATACGCAGTATTTT. Translating it yields CASSDRGRGDTQYF.

The J gene is TRBJ2-3, the V gene TRBV5-5, with 8 bases fitting TRBD2. Germline lookup yields CDR1 SGHKS and CDR2 YYEKEE (reference sequence). There are 16 residues in the CDR3. Unmatched junction bases numbered 12, after V lost 4 bases and J lost 5 bases. The CDR3: CASSPLGGARIDTQYF. CDR3 in DNA: TGTGCCAGCAGCCCTCTCGGGGGGGCCAGGATAGATACGCAGTATTTT.

The chain couples TRBV24-1 to TRBJ2-2, with 7 nucleotides matching TRBD2. The germline gives CDR1 KGHDR, CDR2 SFDVKD. The CDR3 runs to 14 residues. After removal of 9 bases from V and 4 bases from J, the junction contained 7 bases not matched to a gene. CDR3 coding DNA: TGTGCCACCGAGCGGGGATCGAGCACCGGGGAGCTGTTTTTT. This sequence encodes CATERGSSTGELFF.

The chain joins TRBV18 to TRBJ2-1; a weak D match, TRBD2 (5 bases). Deletions cut 6 bases from V and 10 bases from J, with 19 bases between. The CDR3 spans 14 residues. CDR1 is KGHSH, CDR2 LQKENI, per germline. The DNA of the CDR3 is TGTGCCAGCTCCGCGTTGGATAGCGCCTTCGAGCAGTTCTTC. It is translated as CASSALDSAFEQFF.

This clone appeared a few times. This chain connects TRBV5-1 to TRBJ1-6, with TRBD1 as a possible D gene (6 bases). V lost 3 bases to trimming and J lost 7 bases, with 11 bases between them. The CDR3 consists of 14 residues. CDR1 SGHRS and CDR2 YFSETQ come from the germline V gene. The CDR3 bases are TGCGCCAGCAGCTCGGGACAAATGAATTCACCCCTCCACTTT. Protein: CASSSGQMNSPLHF. The complete variable domain, with remaining parts taken from reference TRBV5-1 and TRBJ1-6, reads KAGVTQTPRYLIKTRGQQVTLSCSPISGHRSVSWYQQTPGQGLQFLFEYFSETQRNKGNFPGRFSGRQFSNSRSEMNVSTLELGDSALYLCASSSGQMNSPLHFGNGTRLTVT.

This clone showed up just a few times. The chain couples TRBV5-1 to TRBJ1-1; D ambiguous. CDR3 length: 12 amino acids. The ends were cut back, 0 bases at V and 8 bases at J, with 8 bases in the middle. Per the germline V gene, CDR1 is SGHRS and CDR2 is YFSETQ. CDR3 nucleotide sequence: TGCGCCAGCAGCTTGGAACAGACCGAAGCTTTCTTT. It is translated as CASSLEQTEAFF.

This clone was detected only once. J is TRBJ1-1 and V is TRBV7-2; D unresolved. This CDR3 is 14 amino acids long. Germline CDR1 SGHTA, CDR2 FQGNSA. V lost 5 bases to trimming and J lost 1 base, with 11 bases between them. DNA for the CDR3: TGTGCCAGCAGCCTAAAGCCGGGGAACACTGAAGCTTTCTTT. Its protein product is CASSLKPGNTEAFF.

The rearrangement links TRBV12-3 or TRBV12-4 to TRBJ1-1; no clear D gene. The CDR3 is made up of 13 amino acids. Trimming removed 4 bases from V and 11 bases from J, with 17 bases in between. As DNA, the CDR3 is TGTGCCAGCAGTTCCTACCGCGGACTCGAGGCTTTCTTT. Protein: CASSSYRGLEAFF.

This chain uses TRBV11-2 with TRBJ1-3; 8 bases line up with TRBD1. This CDR3 contains 16 residues. Germline V gene data show CDR1 as SGHAT and CDR2 as FQNNGV. V was clipped by 4 bases and J by 0 bases; unmatched bases: 5. The DNA for the CDR3 is TGTGCCAGCAGCTGGGGACAGGTCTCCTCTGGAAACACCATATATTTT. Residues: CASSWGQVSSGNTIYF.

Details on this clone: One end of the junction is discordant with germline, which a read error may explain. The CDR3 DNA is TGTGCTAGCAGCCCCGGAGGGGCGGTGAACACCGGGGAGCTGTTTTTT. The encoded protein is CASSPGGAVNTGELFF. V is TRBV7-7 and J is TRBJ2-2, with D tentatively TRBD2 (6 bases). CDR1 and CDR2 (germline): SSHAT, FNYEAQ (reference sequence). The CDR3 spans 16 residues.

In the case of this clone: Other DNA variants within this sample encode the same CDR3. V gene TRBV5-1 combines with J gene TRBJ2-3; a weak D match, TRBD2 (6 bases). The CDR3 extends over 13 amino acids. CDR1 is SGHRS and CDR2 is YFSETQ in the germline V gene. Trimming left V 2 bases short and J 3 bases short, with 7 bases between. The CDR3 DNA reads as TGCGCCAGCAGCTTAGGAGGGACAGATACGCAGTATTTT. This sequence encodes CASSLGGTDTQYF.

The V gene is TRBV6-5, the J gene TRBJ2-1; D gene unclear. Germline V gene data show CDR1 as MNHEY and CDR2 as SVGAGI. V shed 5 bases and J shed 0 bases, with 5 bases lying between them. The CDR3 runs 13 residues. The CDR3 spells CASSRSSYNEQFF. The DNA of the CDR3 is TGTGCCAGCAGTAGGAGCTCCTACAATGAGCAGTTCTTC.

The gene calls are TRBV6-5 and TRBJ1-5; no reliable D call. V lost 6 bases to trimming and J lost 7 bases, with 10 bases between them. There are 12 residues in the CDR3. Germline V gene lookup returns CDR1 MNHEY and CDR2 SVGAGI. CDR3 sequence (DNA): TGTGCCAGCAGACCAGGCGCCCAGCCCCAGCATTTT. It encodes CASRPGAQPQHF.

V usage is TRBV10-3 and J usage is TRBJ1-4; 10 bases align to TRBD1. The V gene end was trimmed by 10 bases and the J gene end by 8 bases; junction bases not matched to a gene: 7. The CDR3 consists of 13 residues. The germline V gene has CDR1 ENHRY and CDR2 SYGVKD. The CDR3 spells CASTEGQGEKLFF. In DNA, the CDR3 is TGTGCCAGTACGGAGGGACAGGGGGAAAAACTGTTTTTT.

The rearrangement joins TRBV5-1 to TRBJ2-1; TRBD2 agrees at 12 bases. The junction had 9 bases not matched to a gene; V was cut back by 4 bases and J by 7 bases. Looked up from germline, CDR1 is SGHRS and CDR2 is YFSETQ. The CDR3 runs to 16 residues. The CDR3, as DNA: TGCGCCAGCAGCAAGGATTCGGGACTAGCGGGTAATGAGCAGTTCTTC. Translated: CASSKDSGLAGNEQFF.

The chain couples TRBV19 to TRBJ2-2; D is perhaps TRBD2 (5 bases). CDR1 and CDR2 (germline): LNHDA, SQIVND (reference sequence). The V and J ends lost 1 base and 2 bases respectively, with 11 bases between them. CDR3 length: 16 amino acids. The CDR3 spells CASSIGRLINTGELFF. Here the CDR3 DNA reads TGTGCCAGTAGTATAGGCAGACTAATCAACACCGGGGAGCTGTTTTTT.

In its sample, this clone ranks as medium-sized. The same CDR3 also results from other DNA sequences found in this sample. The rearrangement joins TRBV9 to TRBJ2-5; maybe TRBD1 (6 bases). The CDR3 sequence is 14 residues long. Trimming took 0 bases from V and 1 from J, leaving 7 bases between them. In germline, CDR1 is SGDLS, CDR2 YYNGEE. CDR3 nucleotides: TGTGCCAGCAGCGTAGGGACAGTCCAAGAGACCCAGTACTTC. It is translated as CASSVGTVQETQYF.

This chain joins TRBV28 and TRBJ2-5; 12 bases align to TRBD1. This CDR3 region has 20 residues. Germline V gives CDR1 MDHEN, CDR2 SYDVKM. Losses at the gene ends were 3 bases for V and 2 bases for J; bases not matched to a gene: 16. The DNA for the CDR3 is TGTGCCAGCAGTTTTTTACTTCCCACGGGGACAGGGGGCGAACAAGAGACCCAGTACTTC. It yields the protein CASSFLLPTGTGGEQETQYF.

The rearrangement joins TRBV7-2 to TRBJ1-1; D not resolved. V lost 7 bases, J lost 7 bases, and 7 bases lay in between. The germline V gene has CDR1 SGHTA and CDR2 FQGNSA. The CDR3 consists of 10 residues. Written as DNA, the CDR3 is TGTGCCAGCAAACTCCATGAAGCTTTCTTT. It specifies CASKLHEAFF. The full variable domain, completed using reference TRBV7-2 and TRBJ1-1, is GAGVSQSPSNKVTEKGKDVELRCDPISGHTALYWYRQSLGQGLEFLIYFQGNSAPDKSGLPSDRFSAERTGGSVSTLTIQRTQQEDSAVYLCASKLHEAFFGQGTRLTVV.

The chain is built from TRBV5-6 and TRBJ1-1; 7 bases are shared with TRBD1. CDR3 size: 13 residues. Germline V gene sequence: CDR1 SGHDT, CDR2 YYEEEE. J was trimmed by 4 bases and V by 6 bases; bases with no gene match: 6. The CDR3 is CASKRQGGTEAFF. DNA of the CDR3: TGTGCCAGCAAAAGACAGGGAGGCACTGAAGCTTTCTTT.

This sequence joins TRBV5-1 and TRBJ1-5; D unclear. Germline loops: CDR1 SGHRS, CDR2 YFSETQ. There are 13 residues in the CDR3. V was trimmed by 4 bases and J by 2 bases, leaving 7 bases between them. CDR3 in amino acids: CASSREGNQPQHF. In DNA, the CDR3 is TGCGCCAGCAGCAGGGAGGGCAATCAGCCCCAGCATTTT.

As to this clone: Given a much more abundant clone one base away, this may be a read error. V gene TRBV24-1 combines with J gene TRBJ2-2; tentative D call: TRBD2 (7 bases). V lost 11 bases to trimming and J lost 6 bases, with 12 bases between them. Germline V lookup: CDR1 KGHDR, CDR2 SFDVKD. The CDR3 extends over 12 amino acids. CDR3 region: CASSGGPGELFF. For the CDR3, the DNA is TGTGCCAGCTCCGGGGGGCCCGGGGAGCTGTTTTTT.